This TCR beta chain derives from a study of cytomegalovirus exposure and HLA in healthy donors. For this clone: Its cognate antigen is unknown.

Germline V CDR1 and CDR2: SNHLY, FYNNEI. Trimming cost V 2 bases and J 5 bases, with 16 bases left between them. This CDR3 region has 15 residues. Amplification used 60 Vbeta primers and 13 Jbeta primers. Assay used: immunoSEQ multiplex PCR; TCRdb lists only in-frame clones, some missing. In the table there are 150,000 to 200,000 clones, around 80% of which are singletons. When sampled, the donors appeared nominally healthy, though they likely had unrecorded immune exposures. Study-wide findings and caveats: Cytomegalovirus status, reportedly, was diagnosed with high specificity and sensitivity by the classifier. Despite most TCR sequences being rare, some public TCRs occurred in many donors. There were some V segments, including TRBV6-2 and TRBV6-3, excluded as indistinguishable.

This TCR came from a woman in her forties or fifties in good health and CMV-seronegative. Material: PBMCs. The rearrangement joins TRBV2 to TRBJ2-7; D is perhaps TRBD2 (7 bases). The CDR3: CASSEQRGGVHEQYF. CDR3 bases: TGTGCCAGCAGTGAACAGAGGGGGGGCGTCCACGAGCAGTACTTC. Based on the CDR3 plus reference TRBV2 and TRBJ2-7, the full variable domain is EPEVTQTPSHQVTQMGQEVILRCVPISNHLYFYWYRQILGQKVEFLVSFYNNEISEKSEIFDDQFSVERPDGSNFTLKIRSTKLEDSAMYFCASSEQRGGVHEQYFGPGTRLTVT.